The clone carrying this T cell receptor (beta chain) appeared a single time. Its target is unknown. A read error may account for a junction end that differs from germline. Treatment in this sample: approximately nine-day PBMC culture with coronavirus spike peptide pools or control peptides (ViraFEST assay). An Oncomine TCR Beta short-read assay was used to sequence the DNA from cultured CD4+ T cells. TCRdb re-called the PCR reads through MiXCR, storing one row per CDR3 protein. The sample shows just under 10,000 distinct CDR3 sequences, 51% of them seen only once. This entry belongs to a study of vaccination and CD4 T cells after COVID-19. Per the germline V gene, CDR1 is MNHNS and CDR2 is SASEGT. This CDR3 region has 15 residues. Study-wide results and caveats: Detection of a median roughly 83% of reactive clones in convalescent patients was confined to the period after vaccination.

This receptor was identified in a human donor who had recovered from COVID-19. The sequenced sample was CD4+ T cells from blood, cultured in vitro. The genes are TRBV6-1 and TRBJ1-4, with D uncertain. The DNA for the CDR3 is TGTGCCAGCAGGAGAACCCCGCAACGGAATGAAAACCTGTTTTTT. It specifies CASRRTPQRNENLFF.